This TCR beta chain is drawn from a study of blood T cell repertoires in COVID-19. In the study overall: Samples representing acute and convalescent COVID-19 were sourced from the United States, Italy and Spain.

Germline CDR1 is LGHDT and CDR2 is YNNKEL (reference sequence). The CDR3 runs to 12 residues. V gave up 4 bases and J gave up 7 bases, with 10 bases separating them. Libraries were prepared by immunoSEQ multiplex PCR; TCRdb keeps only in-frame clonotypes and omits some of them. Among about 86,000 clones, 85% to 90% were seen once, and the ten largest hold roughly 1.1%. This clone is labeled medium-sized. The source of this sequence is a human donor in a cohort sampled during active COVID-19. The chain carries TRBV3-1 (or the pseudogene TRBV3-2) and TRBJ1-1; D unclear. The specimen sequenced was peripheral blood. The CDR3 coding sequence is TGTGCCAGCAGCCTGATCCGGGGTGAAGCTTTCTTT. Its translation is CASSLIRGEAFF.